This T cell receptor beta chain comes out of a study of beta chain features in type 1 diabetes. At the level of the study: Examination covered around 98,000,000 sorted cells spanning all samples. Regarding the study as a whole: Here, the possible influence of HLA type (on TCRB rearrangement) remained unresolved. Lower insertion and higher deletion counts appeared at VDJ junctions in type 1 diabetes patients.

Unmatched junction bases numbered 2, after V lost 0 bases and J lost 7 bases. The CDR3 contains 14 residues. The V gene's germline CDR1 is SGHTA and CDR2 FQGNSA. Each of the CD4+ naive, central memory, regulatory and stem cell-like memory populations was sorted via CD45RO/CCR7/CD25/CD127/CD95/CD27. This clone came up a few times. What it binds is unknown. Investigators reverse transcribed all isolated RNA, so they sequenced expressed TCRB transcripts. Method: immunoSEQ multiplex PCR; TCRdb's copy keeps in-frame clones and lacks some. The sample lists about 620,000 clones, less than 20% occurring once. The sample was naive CD4+ T cells from blood. The TCR comes from a man younger than 30 in good health. V and J are TRBV7-2 and TRBJ2-7; 11 nucleotides agree with TRBD2. The CDR3 region has the DNA TGTGCCAGCAGCTTAGCGGGACTAGCGGTTGAGCAGTACTTC. Residues: CASSLAGLAVEQYF.